The 17 T cell receptor beta chains given below trace back to one sample, sequenced in a study of T cell responses to AZD1222 COVID-19 vaccine. Sequenced by immunoSEQ multiplex PCR; TCRdb stores in-frame clones only, minus some. In the table there are some 140,000 clones, 75% to 85% of which are singletons. Sequences were derived from peripheral blood, sampled 28 days after the second dose of the MenACWY control vaccine. The receptors were sampled from an adult who received the MenACWY meningococcal vaccine as a control.

The V and J genes are TRBV7-2 and TRBJ1-2; D may be TRBD1 (6 bases). Between the trimmed V and J ends, which lost 5 bases and 3 bases, there was a span of 13 bases. From germline, CDR1 is SGHTA and CDR2 FQGNSA. The CDR3 is 14 residues long. CDR3 in DNA: TGTGCCAGCAGCACTATGGGGGCCTACTATGGCTACACCTTC. Its protein is CASSTMGAYYGYTF.

Turning to this clone: Sequence at one end of the junction differs from germline and may be a read error. The identical CDR3 is also encoded by other nucleotide sequences in the sample. The chain's CDR3 is CASSSLGAWESSF. Written as DNA, the CDR3 is TGTGCCAGCAGTTCCTTGGGAGCCTGGGAATCCTCTTTC. V usage is TRBV2 and J usage is TRBJ1-2; no firm D call. Germline assignment: CDR1 SNHLY and CDR2 FYNNEI. This CDR3 comprises 13 residues. Full variable domain (outside the CDR3, taken from reference TRBV2 and TRBJ1-2): EPEVTQTPSHQVTQMGQEVILRCVPISNHLYFYWYRQILGQKVEFLVSFYNNEISEKSEIFDDQFSVERPDGSNFTLKIRSTKLEDSAMYFCASSSLGAWESSFGSGTRLTVV.

The rearrangement joins TRBV9 to TRBJ2-7; 7 positions agree with TRBD2. The CDR3 contains 15 residues. Trimming at V came to 4 bases and at J to 5 bases, leaving 12 bases not matched to a gene. Germline V CDR1 and CDR2: SGDLS, YYNGEE. The CDR3 bases are TGTGCCAGCAGCCTCCGGGGGGAGTCGTCCCACGAGCAGTACTTC. This translates into CASSLRGESSHEQYF.

This clone was counted only a few times. The chain combines TRBV6-5 with TRBJ1-2; 9 positions agree with TRBD1. The V and J ends lost 0 bases and 4 bases, in that order; junction bases with no gene match: 0. The CDR3 covers 14 residues. Germline V gene sequence: CDR1 MNHEY, CDR2 SVGAGI. The DNA for the CDR3 is TGTGCCAGCAGTTACTCGACAGGGGGCTATGGCTACACCTTC. Encoded protein: CASSYSTGGYGYTF.

The rearrangement links TRBV5-4 to TRBJ2-7; 8 bases match TRBD1. There are 15 residues in the CDR3. V was clipped by 2 bases and J by 2 bases; unmatched bases: 6. Germline V CDR1 and CDR2: SGHNT, YYREEE (reference sequence). The CDR3 protein is CASSLDGTGAYEQYF. The CDR3 DNA follows: TGTGCCAGCAGCTTAGACGGGACAGGTGCCTACGAGCAGTACTTC.

The chain links TRBV24-1 to TRBJ2-3; possibly TRBD2 for D (7 bases). Germline loops: CDR1 KGHDR, CDR2 SFDVKD. The germline V and J ends were trimmed by 1 base and 0 bases, with 10 bases remaining between them. CDR3 length: 16 residues. CDR3 region: CATSDFRGGSTDTQYF. In DNA, the CDR3 is TGTGCCACCAGTGATTTTAGGGGGGGGAGCACAGATACGCAGTATTTT.

This chain connects TRBV24-1 to TRBJ2-1; 7 bases align to TRBD2. Germline loops: CDR1 KGHDR, CDR2 SFDVKD. Germline trimming cut 3 bases from V and 6 bases from J; bases unmatched to any gene: 4. The CDR3 has 14 residues. CDR3 sequence reads: CATSDRKRGNEQFF. CDR3 nucleotide sequence: TGTGCCACCAGTGATCGTAAGCGGGGCAATGAGCAGTTCTTC.

The J gene is TRBJ2-7, the V gene TRBV9; D ambiguous. The germline V and J ends were trimmed by 4 bases and 0 bases, with 17 bases remaining between them. The CDR3 length is 16 residues. Looked up from germline, CDR1 is SGDLS and CDR2 is YYNGEE. The CDR3 protein is CASSLSSVGSSYEQYF. In DNA form, the CDR3 reads TGTGCCAGCAGCTTATCTAGTGTGGGGTCCTCCTACGAGCAGTACTTC.

For the CDR3, the DNA is TGTGCCAGCAGTTTGGGCGGATCGCAGTATTTT. Translating gives CASSLGGSQYF. The chain recombines TRBV28 with TRBJ2-3; D ambiguous. Trimming took off 3 bases at V and 10 bases at J, with 8 bases between the two ends. CDR1 is MDHEN and CDR2 is SYDVKM in the germline V gene. The CDR3 runs 11 residues.

The rearrangement joins TRBV24-1 to TRBJ2-7; 9 nucleotides agree with TRBD1. With V trimmed by 3 bases and J by 0 bases, 2 bases remained unmatched. CDR3 size: 15 residues. Germline V CDR1 and CDR2: KGHDR, SFDVKD. The DNA of the CDR3 is TGTGCCACCAGTGATCCGGGACAGGGCTCCTACGAGCAGTACTTC. This gives the protein CATSDPGQGSYEQYF.

This clone showed up just a few times. The chain employs TRBV6-5 and TRBJ2-1; unclear D gene. Germline CDR1 MNHEY, CDR2 SVGAGI. This CDR3 comprises 16 residues. V was cut by 4 bases and J by 0 bases, with 13 bases left in between. CDR3 loop: CASSSAIASSYNEQFF. The CDR3 region has the DNA TGTGCCAGCAGTTCCGCGATTGCCAGCTCCTACAATGAGCAGTTCTTC.

V is TRBV5-1 and J is TRBJ1-2; TRBD1 might be the D (5 bases). The CDR3 consists of 13 residues. Trimming took off 0 bases at V and 8 bases at J, with 11 bases between the two ends. Germline CDR1 reads SGHRS; CDR2 reads YFSETQ. CDR3 sequence: CASSLAIGEGYTF. DNA of the CDR3: TGCGCCAGCAGCTTGGCGATAGGGGAGGGCTACACCTTC.

The chain combines TRBV24-1 with TRBJ2-3; D possibly uses TRBD1 or TRBD2 (6 bases each). Looked up from germline, CDR1 is KGHDR and CDR2 is SFDVKD. The CDR3 is made up of 15 amino acids. Trimming removed 3 bases from V and 1 base from J, with 10 bases in between. CDR3 amino acids: CATSDRGQGTDTQYF. CDR3 coding DNA: TGTGCCACCAGTGATCGGGGGCAAGGCACAGATACGCAGTATTTT.

This clone came up once. DNA of the CDR3: TGTGCCAGCAGCGGCTCGGGCAGGGGTTACGGCTACACCTTC. It translates to CASSGSGRGYGYTF. The rearrangement links TRBV14 to TRBJ1-2; D might be TRBD1 (6 bases). The V end lost 5 bases, the J end lost 8 bases, and 18 bases lay between the germline ends. CDR1 SGHDN and CDR2 FVKESK come from the germline V gene. This CDR3 has 14 residues. Supplemented by reference TRBV14 and TRBJ1-2, the full variable domain reads EAGVTQFPSHSVIEKGQTVTLRCDPISGHDNLYWYRRVMGKEIKFLLHFVKESKQDESGMPNNRFLAERTGGTYSTLKVQPAELEDSGVYFCASSGSGRGYGYTFGSGTRLTVV.

V and J are TRBV4-2 and TRBJ2-1, with D perhaps TRBD2 (6 bases). The CDR3 runs 17 residues. Trimming cost V 6 bases and J 0 bases, with 18 bases left between them. In germline, CDR1 is LGHNA, CDR2 YNFKEQ. Here the CDR3 reads CASRRSVSGSSYNEQFF. Here the CDR3 DNA reads TGTGCCAGCAGACGCTCCGTTAGCGGAAGCTCCTACAATGAGCAGTTCTTC.

This chain connects TRBV4-2 to TRBJ1-2; 12 nucleotides match TRBD1. This CDR3 comprises 19 residues. Germline V gives CDR1 LGHNA, CDR2 YNFKEQ. Trimming took 3 bases from V and 6 from J; bases not matched to a gene: 17. The CDR3 is CASSQTVRDTGTGGDGYTF. The DNA of the CDR3 is TGTGCCAGCAGCCAGACCGTTCGAGACACCGGGACAGGGGGCGATGGCTACACCTTC.

This clone was picked up one time. The V call is TRBV5-4, the J call TRBJ2-1, with D maybe TRBD2 (5 bases). This CDR3 region has 14 residues. V lost 3 bases and J 4 bases, leaving 11 bases between the germline ends. CDR1 SGHNT and CDR2 YYREEE come from the germline V gene (reference sequence). The CDR3 DNA is TGTGCCAGCAGCTCCGAGCGGCTTTACAATGAGCAGTTCTTC. Protein sequence: CASSSERLYNEQFF. The full variable domain, with the rest looked up from reference TRBV5-4 and TRBJ2-1, is ETGVTQSPTHLIKTRGQQVTLRCSSQSGHNTVSWYQQALGQGPQFIFQYYREEENGRGNFPPRFSGLQFPNYSSELNVNALELDDSALYLCASSSERLYNEQFFGPGTRLTVL.